The clone carrying this T cell receptor beta chain was seen only a few times. Its antigen is not identified. Germline V CDR1 and CDR2: LGHNA, YSLEER. This CDR3 has 16 amino acids. V lost 1 base to trimming and J lost 4 bases, with 16 bases between them. The sample comes from a study of T cells in Graves' hyperthyroidism and ophthalmopathy. Turning to the study itself: Blood from the periphery was taken at initial diagnosis, before any treatment. Study-level findings and limits: Most expanded thyroid clonotypes above 0.001 recurred in blood.

The CDR3 regions of TCR beta were amplified from RNA transcripts. The HTBI primer set served for first-round RT-PCR of the TCR CDR3. TCRdb ran MiXCR on the multiplex PCR reads and lists one entry per CDR3 protein. The sample lists about 460,000 distinct CDR3 sequences, 20% to 25% seen once, with around 54% in the top ten. With duration under 3 months, ophthalmopathy was active: Clinical Activity Score at least 3, NOSPECS at least 4. Sequences were obtained from blood. The chain employs TRBV4-3 and TRBJ1-1; D remains unclear. This receptor was taken from a woman between 65 and 79 years old with Graves' ophthalmopathy. The CDR3 bases are TGCGCCAGCAGCCAAGCCCGAACCCTTGCGCTCACTGAAGCTTTCTTT. Protein: CASSQARTLALTEAFF.